This T cell receptor (beta chain) appears in the sequencing data of a study of blood T cell repertoires in COVID-19. Across the study: Donors in the United States, Italy and Spain gave samples during acute or convalescent COVID-19.

This clone is a singleton in its sample. Only in-frame clones appear in the TCRdb table, and some are missing; sequencing was by immunoSEQ multiplex PCR. Here the sample spans 250,000 to 300,000 clones, around 90% being singletons. Sequencing input: peripheral blood. This clonotype originated in a woman between 40 and 55 years old who had recovered from COVID-19.

CDR3 residues: CASSTSTSHNEQFF. CDR3 nucleotide sequence: TGTGCCAGCAGCACCTCAACTAGCCACAATGAGCAGTTCTTC. The chain has TRBV11-3 and TRBJ2-1, with D perhaps TRBD2 (6 bases). Germline CDR1 and CDR2: SGHNT and YENEEA. This CDR3 spans 14 amino acids. The V end lost 5 bases, the J end lost 5 bases, and 13 bases lay between the germline ends.